The clone carrying this T cell receptor beta chain was seen a single time. The CDR3 consists of 12 residues. The V segment lost 6 bases and the J segment 13 bases; nucleotides outside the gene matches: 8. The sample comes from a study of T cell responses to AZD1222 COVID-19 vaccine. Sequencing used immunoSEQ multiplex PCR; TCRdb keeps in-frame clones, though not all of them. The sample consists of 88,000 or so clones, 89% of them appearing once. The V gene is TRBV12-3 or TRBV12-4, the J gene TRBJ2-1; 8 bases agree with TRBD1. Sample: peripheral blood, taken on day 0 of AZD1222 vaccination. The receptor comes from an adult in good health. The DNA of the CDR3 is TGTGCCAGCAGCCCAGCTGGACAGGGTCAGTTCTTC. This translates into CASSPAGQGQFF.